These 22 T cell receptor beta chains originate from one sample sequenced in a study of shared clonotypes between healthy human individuals. The method was immunoSEQ multiplex PCR; TCRdb's version includes in-frame clones alone and lacks a portion of them. The sample holds a few million clones, 85% to 95% seen once. The sequenced sample was naive CD4+ T cells sorted from blood. The subset here: CD45RA+ positively selected. Every receptor here comes from a man aged 18 to 30 in good health.

Details on this clone: Other DNA sequences from this sample encode an identical CDR3 as well. V gene TRBV9 combines with J gene TRBJ2-5; perhaps TRBD1 as D (6 bases). Deletions cut 2 bases from V and 2 bases from J, with 10 bases between. This CDR3 is built from 14 residues. The germline V gene encodes CDR1 SGDLS and CDR2 YYNGEE. CDR3 nucleotides: TGTGCCAGCAGCGTCGGGACATTACAAGAGACCCAGTACTTC. Protein: CASSVGTLQETQYF.

This clone has only a few counts. The rearrangement links TRBV30 to TRBJ1-1; D unresolved. CDR1 is GTSNPN and CDR2 is SVGIG in the germline V gene (reference sequence). V lost 3 bases and J 1 base, leaving 9 bases between the germline ends. The CDR3 has 13 amino acids. The CDR3 spells CAWRTRGNTEAFF. Written as DNA, the CDR3 is TGTGCCTGGAGAACCCGGGGGAACACTGAAGCTTTCTTT.

The chain employs TRBV5-1 and TRBJ2-2, with 7 bases that match TRBD2. The CDR3 is 16 amino acids. Trimming removed 3 bases from V and 0 bases from J; junction bases left unmatched: 5. Germline V lookup: CDR1 SGHRS, CDR2 YFSETQ. CDR3 sequence: CASSSLADPNTGELFF. The CDR3, as DNA: TGCGCCAGCAGCTCTCTAGCGGACCCGAACACCGGGGAGCTGTTTTTT.

V gene TRBV19 combines with J gene TRBJ1-2; D uncertain. Germline lookup yields CDR1 LNHDA and CDR2 SQIVND (reference sequence). V was cut by 10 bases and J by 4 bases, with 16 bases left in between. The CDR3 length is 13 residues. The CDR3 nucleotides read TGTGCCACACCAAAACTGGAGGGCTATGGCTACACCTTC. Its translation: CATPKLEGYGYTF.

V is TRBV19 and J is TRBJ1-2, with a weak D call TRBD1 (6 bases). The germline V gene has CDR1 LNHDA and CDR2 SQIVND (reference sequence). This CDR3 spans 16 amino acids. V was trimmed by 5 bases and J by 3 bases, leaving 19 bases between them. The CDR3 DNA reads TGTGCCAGTAGTTCAACAGGGTATACCCACTACTATGGCTACACCTTC. The encoded protein is CASSSTGYTHYYGYTF.

This clone was seen a handful of times. This sequence joins TRBV6-6 and TRBJ2-3; no clear D gene. The CDR3 runs to 11 residues. Germline V gene lookup returns CDR1 MNHNY and CDR2 SVGAGI (reference sequence). V lost 8 bases and J lost 4, with 7 bases in between. CDR3: CASAAPDTQYF. For the CDR3, the DNA is TGTGCCAGCGCCGCCCCAGATACGCAGTATTTT.

This sequence joins TRBV6-5 and TRBJ2-5; 10 nucleotides agree with TRBD1. Unmatched junction bases numbered 8, after V lost 6 bases and J lost 4 bases. CDR1 and CDR2 from the germline V gene are MNHEY and SVGAGI. The CDR3 has 15 amino acids. CDR3 nucleotide sequence: TGTGCCAGCAGACCTGGACAGGGGGTCGCAGAGACCCAGTACTTC. Amino acids: CASRPGQGVAETQYF.

This chain joins TRBV6-5 and TRBJ2-3; TRBD2 matches at 8 bases. This CDR3 contains 13 residues. CDR1 is MNHEY, CDR2 SVGAGI, per germline. Trimming at V came to 6 bases and at J to 8 bases, leaving 7 bases not matched to a gene. The CDR3 DNA is TGTGCCAGCAGCGCAGCGGGGGTCGTTACGCAGTATTTT. It translates to CASSAAGVVTQYF.

As concerns this clone: Other DNA sequences of this sample code for an identical CDR3. V and J are TRBV5-1 and TRBJ2-2, with TRBD1 matching over 7 bases. Losses at the gene ends were 0 bases for V and 4 bases for J; bases not matched to a gene: 3. CDR1 is SGHRS, CDR2 YFSETQ, per germline. There are 15 residues in the CDR3. CDR3 DNA: TGCGCCAGCAGCTTGGAGACAGGGATCACCGGGGAGCTGTTTTTT. The encoded protein is CASSLETGITGELFF.

The chain links TRBV6-5 to TRBJ1-5, with unresolved D. Germline V gene lookup returns CDR1 MNHEY and CDR2 SVGAGI. The CDR3 covers 12 residues. The V end was cut by 6 bases, the J end by 9 bases, with 12 bases between. The CDR3 bases are TGTGCCAGCAGCTCCCTATCTGGGCCCCAGCATTTT. Translated: CASSSLSGPQHF.

The CDR3 bases are TGTGCCAGCAGTTACGAGACCTCTGGGGCCAACGTCCTGACTTTC. It encodes CASSYETSGANVLTF. J is TRBJ2-6 and V is TRBV6-5; D ambiguous. Between the trimmed V and J ends, which lost 2 bases and 0 bases, there was a span of 5 bases. The CDR3 is 15 residues long. Germline loops: CDR1 MNHEY, CDR2 SVGAGI.

The chain carries TRBV10-3 and TRBJ2-3, with 10 bases aligning to TRBD1. The trim removed 8 bases at V and 1 base at J, leaving 12 bases unmatched. The CDR3 loop spans 17 amino acids. Germline V gene lookup returns CDR1 ENHRY and CDR2 SYGVKD. The CDR3 DNA reads TGTGCCATCGGCGAGGGACAGGGGTTGGCGGGCACAGATACGCAGTATTTT. Protein sequence: CAIGEGQGLAGTDTQYF.

The chain recombines TRBV5-1 with TRBJ2-7; 8 nucleotides agree with TRBD1. The CDR3 totals 15 residues. Germline trimming cut 0 bases from V and 6 bases from J; bases unmatched to any gene: 8. The V gene's germline CDR1 is SGHRS and CDR2 YFSETQ. CDR3 DNA: TGCGCCAGCAGCTTGGCCGCGACAGGGGTTGGCGAGCAGTACTTC. Its protein is CASSLAATGVGEQYF. Variable domain in full (rest from reference TRBV5-1 and TRBJ2-7): KAGVTQTPRYLIKTRGQQVTLSCSPISGHRSVSWYQQTPGQGLQFLFEYFSETQRNKGNFPGRFSGRQFSNSRSEMNVSTLELGDSALYLCASSLAATGVGEQYFGPGTRLTVT.

The chain is built from TRBV5-4 and TRBJ1-6; D is unresolved. Germline CDR1 is SGHNT and CDR2 is YYREEE (reference sequence). The CDR3 runs 17 residues. V was cut by 2 bases and J by 0 bases, with 12 bases left in between. CDR3 bases: TGTGCCAGCAGCTTTTGGGGTACCATCTCCTATAATTCACCCCTCCACTTT. Encoded protein: CASSFWGTISYNSPLHF.

The chain joins TRBV9 to TRBJ1-1, with D unresolved. The V end lost 0 bases, the J end lost 2 bases, and 2 bases lay between the germline ends. The CDR3 has 12 amino acids. Germline V lookup: CDR1 SGDLS, CDR2 YYNGEE. The CDR3, as DNA: TGTGCCAGCAGCGTAGCCAACACTGAAGCTTTCTTT. Amino acid sequence: CASSVANTEAFF.

This chain connects TRBV9 to TRBJ2-7, with a possible D match to TRBD1 (6 bases). V gave up 0 bases and J gave up 6 bases, with 10 bases separating them. Germline CDR1 is SGDLS and CDR2 is YYNGEE. CDR3 length equals 13 residues. The CDR3 spells CASSVDPGVEQYF. DNA of the CDR3: TGTGCCAGCAGCGTAGACCCAGGGGTCGAGCAGTACTTC.

The rearrangement joins TRBV7-9 to TRBJ2-7; perhaps TRBD2 as D (5 bases). The germline gives CDR1 SEHNR, CDR2 FQNEAQ (reference sequence). This CDR3 region has 16 residues. V dropped 5 bases and J dropped 1 base, with 18 bases sitting between them. CDR3 in DNA: TGTGCCAGCAGCCAATCCCTGGGAGTTCTTTCCTACGAGCAGTACTTC. The encoded protein is CASSQSLGVLSYEQYF.

For this clone: At the DNA level, this CDR3 is encoded by other sequences in the same sample as well. V usage is TRBV6-5 and J usage is TRBJ1-1; 8 bases map to TRBD1. The CDR3 is made up of 11 amino acids. The germline V gene has CDR1 MNHEY and CDR2 SVGAGI. V trimming: 6 bases; J trimming: 7 bases; junction bases outside the gene matches: 1. CDR3 region: CASRQGDEAFF. As DNA, the CDR3 is TGTGCCAGCAGACAGGGGGATGAAGCTTTCTTT.

This clone was seen a single time. The rearrangement joins TRBV29-1 to TRBJ2-1; D may be TRBD2 (6 bases). V lost 4 bases to trimming and J lost 6 bases, with 10 bases between them. CDR3 length: 12 amino acids. The germline V gene has CDR1 SQVTM and CDR2 ANQGSEA. The CDR3 is CSVVFGGNEQFF. The CDR3 DNA reads TGCAGCGTTGTTTTCGGGGGCAATGAGCAGTTCTTC.

The V call is TRBV7-6, the J call TRBJ2-2; TRBD1 is a possible D gene (6 bases). Germline CDR1 and CDR2: SGHVS and FNYEAQ. CDR3 length: 16 amino acids. The germline V and J ends were trimmed by 5 bases and 0 bases, with 13 bases remaining between them. The CDR3 nucleotides are TGTGCCAGCAGCCCAAGACAGGTCGCGAACACCGGGGAGCTGTTTTTT. Its protein product is CASSPRQVANTGELFF. Looking up the rest from reference TRBV7-6 and TRBJ2-2 gives the full variable domain: GAGVSQSPRYKVTKRGQDVALRCDPISGHVSLYWYRQALGQGPEFLTYFNYEAQQDKSGLPNDRFSAERPEGSISTLTIQRTEQRDSAMYRCASSPRQVANTGELFFGEGSRLTVL.

The rearrangement joins TRBV5-3 to TRBJ2-2, with D maybe TRBD2 (5 bases). TRBV5-3 is filed as an ORF, its function uncertain. The V and J ends lost 4 bases and 6 bases respectively, with 16 bases between them. CDR3 length: 15 residues. The CDR3 spells CARSSTGMPAGELFF. The CDR3 DNA follows: TGTGCCAGAAGCAGCACCGGGATGCCCGCCGGGGAGCTGTTTTTT.

This chain connects TRBV28 to TRBJ2-7; 7 bases fit TRBD2. With 5 bases clipped from V and 0 bases from J, the junction kept 7 bases outside the gene matches. Germline V lookup: CDR1 MDHEN, CDR2 SYDVKM. This CDR3 is 15 amino acids long. As DNA, the CDR3 is TGTGCCAGCAGTCCTGGGGGGGTACGCTCCTACGAGCAGTACTTC. Translated: CASSPGGVRSYEQYF.